The 13 T cell receptor beta chains below were found in one sample sequenced in a study of identical twins. TCRdb redid the calling of the 5' RACE reads with MiXCR, one entry per CDR3 protein. The sample lists about 700,000 distinct CDR3 sequences, 5.5% to 7.5% occurring once. The sample taken for sequencing was naive T cells sorted from blood. The source of these receptors is a man aged 18 to 35 in good health.

A few counts support this clonotype. The chain has TRBV12-3 or TRBV12-4 and TRBJ1-3; 7 bases match TRBD1. This CDR3 has 15 amino acids. V shed 6 bases and J 1 base; nucleotides not matched to a gene: 6. CDR3 amino acids: CASSLLQGSGNTIYF. The CDR3 nucleotides are TGTGCCAGCAGCCTCCTACAGGGGTCTGGAAACACCATATATTTT.

The table lists this clonotype with a few counts. The chain uses TRBV12-3 or TRBV12-4 and TRBJ2-3, with TRBD2 matching 9 bases. With V trimmed by 8 bases and J by 4 bases, 4 bases remained unmatched. The CDR3 consists of 13 residues. DNA of the CDR3: TGTGCCAGCGCGGGAGGGCCCGCAGATACGCAGTATTTT. Its protein is CASAGGPADTQYF.

This clonotype was counted ten times or more. CDR3 in amino acids: CASSLAGNAKNIQYF. DNA of the CDR3: TGTGCCAGCAGCTTGGCCGGGAACGCCAAAAACATTCAGTACTTC. The chain has TRBV7-9 and TRBJ2-4; D is possibly TRBD2 (5 bases). Between the trimmed V and J ends, which lost 3 bases and 1 base, there was a span of 10 bases. The length of the CDR3 is 15 residues. Germline values: CDR1 SEHNR, CDR2 FQNEAQ (reference sequence).

V gene TRBV6-1 combines with J gene TRBJ1-5; unclear D gene. CDR3 length equals 13 residues. V was cut by 5 bases and J by 9 bases, with 14 bases left in between. Germline assignment: CDR1 MNHNS and CDR2 SASEGT. The CDR3 nucleotides read TGTGCCAGCAGTCTAGACGCAGGTGGGCCCCAGCATTTT. Its protein product is CASSLDAGGPQHF.

V is TRBV5-6 and J is TRBJ2-5; D ambiguous. Germline V gives CDR1 SGHDT, CDR2 YYEEEE. With 5 bases removed from V and 0 bases from J, the gap between germline ends came to 20 bases. The CDR3 sequence is 17 residues long. The CDR3 bases are TGTGCCAGCAGTACACTAAGACACCGCTCGTACCAAGAGACCCAGTACTTC. Encoded protein: CASSTLRHRSYQETQYF.

This clonotype was counted at least ten times. The chain combines TRBV24-1 with TRBJ2-1; 8 bases line up with TRBD1. Per germline, CDR1 KGHDR and CDR2 SFDVKD. V lost 1 base, J lost 4 bases, and 8 bases stayed unmatched. This CDR3 region has 17 residues. In nucleotides, the CDR3 is TGTGCCACCAGTGATTTACCCCGGACAGGGAGGTACAATGAGCAGTTCTTC. Amino acid sequence: CATSDLPRTGRYNEQFF.

This clonotype occurred many times. The J gene is TRBJ2-7, the V gene TRBV4-3, with D possibly TRBD2 on 6 matching bases. Trimming cost V 4 bases and J 6 bases, with 22 bases left between them. This CDR3 spans 16 amino acids. Per the germline V gene, CDR1 is LGHNA and CDR2 is YSLEER. CDR3 region: CASSLYPTSRTLEQYF. DNA of the CDR3: TGCGCCAGCAGCCTGTATCCCACTAGCCGAACACTCGAGCAGTACTTC.

This clonotype was detected many times. The J gene is TRBJ1-1, the V gene TRBV20-1; tentatively, D is TRBD1 (6 bases). Trimming took off 2 bases at V and 0 bases at J, with 13 bases between the two ends. CDR1 DFQATT and CDR2 SNEGSKA come from the germline V gene (reference sequence). The CDR3 is made up of 15 amino acids. This chain's CDR3 is CSARPPGQLNTEAFF. CDR3 coding DNA: TGCAGTGCTAGACCCCCAGGACAGTTGAACACTGAAGCTTTCTTT.

This clonotype was counted ten times or more. The chain joins TRBV15 to TRBJ1-3; the D is unclear. V gave up 0 bases and J gave up 0 bases, with 6 bases separating them. Germline CDR1 reads LNHNV; CDR2 reads YYDKDF (reference sequence). The CDR3 is 15 residues long. The CDR3 reads CATSRDDLSGNTIYF. CDR3 sequence (DNA): TGTGCCACCAGCAGAGATGACCTCTCTGGAAACACCATATATTTT.

Comments on this clonotype: Just one base apart from a much larger clone, this may be a read error. The conserved closing phenylalanine or tryptophan is absent in this CDR3, likely reflecting a read error. CDR3 nucleotides: TGTGCCACCAGCAGAGAGGGGGAGGAAGCTTTCTAT. Its translation is CATSREGEEAFY. V gene TRBV15 combines with J gene TRBJ1-1, with D perhaps TRBD1 (5 bases). This CDR3 comprises 12 residues. In germline, CDR1 is LNHNV, CDR2 YYDKDF (reference sequence). The V end lost 0 bases, the J end lost 8 bases, and 7 bases lay between the germline ends.

Many counts were recorded for this clonotype. The J gene is TRBJ2-1, the V gene TRBV10-3, with TRBD2 identical over 9 bases. The germline CDR1 and CDR2 sequences are ENHRY and SYGVKD. V lost 8 bases to trimming and J lost 7 bases; unmatched junction nucleotides: 9. The CDR3 length is 14 residues. In DNA form, the CDR3 reads TGTGCCATCTCCGCGGGAGGGCTTCTAAATGAGCAGTTCTTC. It translates to CAISAGGLLNEQFF.

The chain joins TRBV5-1 to TRBJ2-5, with TRBD2 matching 10 bases. Germline CDR1 is SGHRS and CDR2 is YFSETQ. The CDR3 has 17 residues. V dropped 4 bases and J dropped 2; count of bases not matched to a gene: 11. The CDR3 loop reads CASSHSSRTSGQETQYF. CDR3 DNA: TGCGCCAGCAGCCACTCCTCCCGGACTAGCGGACAAGAGACCCAGTACTTC.

This clonotype was seen only a few times. V gene TRBV10-2 combines with J gene TRBJ2-3, with D possibly TRBD2 on 6 matching bases. This CDR3 is 16 amino acids long. Per the germline V gene, CDR1 is WSHSY and CDR2 is SAAADI. The V and J ends lost 3 bases and 3 bases respectively, with 16 bases between them. The DNA of the CDR3 is TGCGCCAGCAGTGATCCCCCCGGCGGGAATACAGATACGCAGTATTTT. This codes for CASSDPPGGNTDTQYF.